The clone carrying this T cell receptor (beta chain) was counted between two and nine times. Its antigen is still unknown. This sample is part of a study of T cell repertoires in cytomegalovirus infection. Looking at the study overall: CMV infection together with matching HLA type was indicated by public TCR beta signatures.

General observations from the study: It was HLA-C-restricted CMV-specific TCR beta clonotypes that dominated the response ex vivo.

Each CDR3 protein is one row after TCRdb ran MiXCR on the reads. The sample shows fewer than 200,000 distinct CDR3 sequences, 9.5% of them seen only once. V lost 6 bases, J lost 4 bases, and 12 bases lay in between. This CDR3 is built from 13 residues. Germline values: CDR1 MGHDK, CDR2 SYGVNS. This receptor was identified in a human donor in good health (CMV status not recorded). Some clones in this sample may be carry-over from other donors' samples. Sequencing used PBMCs. The chain combines TRBV25-1 with TRBJ1-2, with D hard to call. CDR3 loop: CASRKSGPYGYTF. The CDR3 coding sequence is TGTGCCAGCAGAAAGAGCGGTCCCTATGGCTACACCTTC.